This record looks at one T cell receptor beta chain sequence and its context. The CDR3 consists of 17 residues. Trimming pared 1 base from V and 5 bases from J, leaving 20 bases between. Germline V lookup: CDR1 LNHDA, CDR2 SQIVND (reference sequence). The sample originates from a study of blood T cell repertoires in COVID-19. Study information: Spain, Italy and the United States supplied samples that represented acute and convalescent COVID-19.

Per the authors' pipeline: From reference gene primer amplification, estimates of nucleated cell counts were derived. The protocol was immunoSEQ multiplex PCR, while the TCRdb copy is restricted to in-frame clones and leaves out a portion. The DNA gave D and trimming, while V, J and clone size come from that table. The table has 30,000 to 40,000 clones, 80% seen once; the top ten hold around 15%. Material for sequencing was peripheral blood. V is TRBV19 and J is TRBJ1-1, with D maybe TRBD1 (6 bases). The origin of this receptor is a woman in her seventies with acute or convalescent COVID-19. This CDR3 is CASSIGQVVSERTEAFF. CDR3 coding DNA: TGTGCCAGTAGTATAGGACAGGTTGTTAGTGAGAGGACTGAAGCTTTCTTT.